Listed here is a single T cell receptor beta chain. Its antigen is undetermined. These data belong to a study of vaccination effects on CD4 cells after COVID-19. Study background: The researchers cultured approximately 2.1 million PBMC per well with 8.5 to 10 IU/ml IL-2 and approximately 9.3 ug/ml peptides. Study-wide results and limits: The authors studied few convalescent patients and collected no early post-infection timepoints. The study found marked clonal contraction of infection- and vaccine-induced clones late after vaccination.

TCRdb's table, derived via immunoSEQ multiplex PCR, lists solely in-frame clones and lacks some. The sample lists some 28,000 clones, roughly two thirds occurring once. The germline CDR1 and CDR2 sequences are LGHNA and YNFKEQ. Unmatched junction bases numbered 5, after V lost 7 bases and J lost 0 bases. The CDR3 is made up of 14 amino acids. With about ten days of culture completed, CD4+ T cells were isolated. Cultures had half their medium replaced with IL-2 medium on days 3 and 7. The rearrangement uses TRBV4-2 and TRBJ1-1, with 7 bases identical to TRBD1. The specimen comprised CD4+ T cells from PBMCs cultured without peptide, sampled before COVID-19 vaccination. The TCR comes from a human donor who received a COVID-19 vaccine. The CDR3 is CASTPDRMNTEAFF. Written as DNA, the CDR3 is TGTGCCAGCACCCCGGACAGGATGAACACTGAAGCTTTCTTT.